This passage covers 22 T cell receptor beta chains from one sample sequenced in a study of Graves' ophthalmopathy and Graves' hyperthyroidism. The authors amplified TCR beta CDR3 regions from RNA transcripts. First-round RT-PCR relied on HTBI primers, and a second-round multiplex PCR came next. One entry per CDR3 protein, called by TCRdb with MiXCR from the multiplex PCR reads. In the table there are around 520,000 distinct CDR3 sequences, approximately 37% of which are singletons. The sample was peripheral blood or thyroid tissue (not recorded which). These receptors were taken from an adult man with Graves' hyperthyroidism.

The CDR3 DNA reads as TGCAGCGCGCACTTGGGGCCCTACAATGAGCAGTACTTC. Protein product: CSAHLGPYNEQYF. The chain employs TRBV29-1 and TRBJ2-7; a possible D gene is TRBD1 (5 bases). The V gene lost 7 bases and the J gene lost 7 bases, with 20 bases spanning the gap. The germline CDR1 and CDR2 sequences are SQVTM and ANQGSEA. The CDR3 contains 13 residues.

This clonotype was counted between two and nine times. This CDR3 is CASSLQTVNYGYTF. The CDR3 DNA sequence: TGTGCCAGCAGCCTACAGACAGTAAACTATGGCTACACCTTC. The rearrangement links TRBV12-3 or TRBV12-4 to TRBJ1-2, with D perhaps matching TRBD1 (5 bases). V lost 6 bases and J 2 bases, leaving 13 bases between the germline ends. The CDR3 is 14 residues long.

This clonotype was counted many times. The chain combines TRBV7-2 with TRBJ1-2; 9 nucleotides line up with TRBD1. Germline V gene sequence: CDR1 SGHTA, CDR2 FQGNSA. V gave up 1 base and J gave up 6 bases; unmatched junction bases: 6. The CDR3 is 15 residues long. CDR3 nucleotide sequence: TGTGCCAGCAGCTTAGGGGTGGGACAGGGTAATGGCTACACCTTC. Its protein is CASSLGVGQGNGYTF.

In DNA, the CDR3 is TGCAGTGCTGGAGCGGACACGAACACTGAAGCTTTCTTT. This encodes CSAGADTNTEAFF. This chain links TRBV20-1 with TRBJ1-1; possible D gene TRBD1, 5 bases. Per the germline V gene, CDR1 is DFQATT and CDR2 is SNEGSKA (reference sequence). V gave up 5 bases and J gave up 1 base, with 11 bases separating them. This CDR3 is built from 13 residues.

This clonotype was picked up many times. This chain connects TRBV29-1 to TRBJ2-2; D not certain. Germline V CDR1 and CDR2: SQVTM, ANQGSEA. The V end lost 4 bases, the J end lost 4 bases, and 10 bases lay between the germline ends. There are 13 residues in the CDR3. The CDR3 region is CSVGVGTTGELFF. The CDR3 coding sequence is TGCAGCGTTGGGGTGGGAACCACCGGGGAGCTGTTTTTT.

This clonotype was seen ten or more times. V is TRBV2 and J is TRBJ1-2; unclear D gene. CDR3 length: 15 residues. Between the trimmed V and J ends, which lost 0 bases and 4 bases, there was a span of 12 bases. Germline-derived CDR1 and CDR2 are SNHLY and FYNNEI. DNA for the CDR3: TGTGCCAGCAGTGAAGCCGGTGGCCGGAGCTATGGCTACACCTTC. Encoded protein: CASSEAGGRSYGYTF. Variable domain in full (rest from reference TRBV2 and TRBJ1-2): EPEVTQTPSHQVTQMGQEVILRCVPISNHLYFYWYRQILGQKVEFLVSFYNNEISEKSEIFDDQFSVERPDGSNFTLKIRSTKLEDSAMYFCASSEAGGRSYGYTFGSGTRLTVV.

The V call is TRBV2, the J call TRBJ1-1, with 7 positions matching TRBD1. Germline V CDR1 and CDR2: SNHLY, FYNNEI. This CDR3 is 15 amino acids long. Germline trimming cut 4 bases from V and 0 bases from J; bases unmatched to any gene: 5. The CDR3 here is CASSALGQLNTEAFF. The CDR3 nucleotides read TGTGCCAGCAGTGCCCTGGGACAGCTGAACACTGAAGCTTTCTTT.

The rearrangement links TRBV2 to TRBJ2-5, with unresolved D. The CDR3 runs to 13 residues. Germline CDR1 reads SNHLY; CDR2 reads FYNNEI. Trimming removed 8 bases from V and 2 bases from J, with 12 bases in between. The CDR3 nucleotides are TGTGCCAGCTATGGGCGGCAGCAAGAGACCCAGTACTTC. This translates into CASYGRQQETQYF.

This clonotype was detected many times. The CDR3 DNA follows: TGTGCCAGCAGTTACTGGCCAGATCACTCTGGGGCCAACGTCCTGACTTTC. This gives the protein CASSYWPDHSGANVLTF. This chain links TRBV6-5 with TRBJ2-6; no definite D call. Germline V gives CDR1 MNHEY, CDR2 SVGAGI. Trimming removed 1 base at V and 0 bases at J, with 10 bases between. This CDR3 region has 17 residues.

CDR3: CASRLTTHNEQFF. The CDR3 coding sequence is TGTGCCAGCAGACTCACTACTCACAATGAGCAGTTCTTC. This chain connects TRBV7-8 to TRBJ2-7; D gene ambiguous. The tail of the sequence fits TRBJ2-1 better, so the J call may be wrong. The germline V gene has CDR1 SGHVS and CDR2 FQNEAQ. The CDR3 is 13 residues long.

This clonotype was picked up many times. This rearrangement joins TRBV12-3 or TRBV12-4 to TRBJ2-7, with D perhaps matching TRBD1 (5 bases). The V end was cut by 5 bases, the J end by 0 bases, with 8 bases between. This CDR3 spans 13 amino acids. CDR3 in DNA: TGTGCCAGCAGTAGGACATCCTCCTACGAGCAGTACTTC. It encodes CASSRTSSYEQYF.

The chain has TRBV7-9 and TRBJ1-2, with a possible D match to TRBD1 (5 bases). V lost 6 bases and J lost 2, with 13 bases in between. CDR1 and CDR2 (germline): SEHNR, FQNEAQ (reference sequence). The CDR3 has 14 residues. The CDR3 reads CASRWSDSNYGYTF. DNA for the CDR3: TGTGCCAGCAGATGGTCTGACAGCAACTATGGCTACACCTTC.

The chain combines TRBV7-7 with TRBJ2-2; a weak D match, TRBD2 (5 bases). In germline, CDR1 is SSHAT, CDR2 FNYEAQ (reference sequence). This CDR3 region has 13 residues. The CDR3 nucleotides read TGTGCTAGAGATCGTCGGGGTATCGGGGAGCTGTTTTTT. It encodes CARDRRGIGELFF.

This clonotype was observed a few times. The chain carries TRBV6-5 and TRBJ2-7, with no clear D. This CDR3 has 15 amino acids. The germline gives CDR1 MNHEY, CDR2 SVGAGI. V was shortened by 7 bases and J by 1 base, with 17 bases between the two germline ends. CDR3 nucleotide sequence: TGTGCCAGCACGCAGAACCGGGCTCTTTCCTACGAGCAGTACTTC. Protein product: CASTQNRALSYEQYF.

Ten or more counts support this clonotype. The chain uses TRBV2 and TRBJ2-7; possibly TRBD1 for D (5 bases). CDR3 length equals 14 residues. Germline assignment: CDR1 SNHLY and CDR2 FYNNEI. V was cut by 0 bases and J by 3 bases, with 9 bases left in between. CDR3: CASSEALGVYEQYF. The CDR3 bases are TGTGCCAGCAGTGAAGCCTTAGGGGTCTACGAGCAGTACTTC.

This clonotype occurred many times. The DNA for the CDR3 is TGTGCCAGCAGGGATCAGCAAGAGACCCAGTACTTC. Translated: CASRDQQETQYF. This chain joins TRBV6-6 and TRBJ2-5; no reliable D call. The CDR3 spans 12 residues. Trimming shortened V by 6 bases and J by 2 bases, and 7 bases separated the two germline ends. Looked up from germline, CDR1 is MNHNY and CDR2 is SVGAGI (reference sequence).

This clonotype came up many times. The CDR3: CASSLAAGALYEQYF. The CDR3 DNA reads TGTGCCAGCAGCTTAGCGGCAGGGGCCTTATACGAGCAGTACTTC. The V and J genes are TRBV7-9 and TRBJ2-7; possibly TRBD1 for D (6 bases). CDR3 length equals 15 residues. Germline values: CDR1 SEHNR, CDR2 FQNEAQ (reference sequence). V was cut by 0 bases and J by 4 bases, with 13 bases left in between.

The chain employs TRBV9 and TRBJ1-5; D unclear. The CDR3 contains 13 residues. The germline V gene has CDR1 SGDLS and CDR2 YYNGEE. Trimming removed 3 bases from V and 9 bases from J, with 13 bases in between. The CDR3 bases are TGTGCCAGCAGCGCAGCTTTGACGGGGCCCCAGCATTTT. Residues: CASSAALTGPQHF.

This clonotype has at least ten counts. The rearrangement links TRBV12-3 or TRBV12-4 to TRBJ1-2, with D possibly matching TRBD1 (6 bases). The CDR3 sequence is 11 residues long. V was clipped by 8 bases and J by 8 bases, with 12 bases between them. The CDR3: CASFRGGGYTF. The CDR3 coding sequence is TGTGCCAGCTTCAGAGGGGGGGGCTACACCTTC.

Ten or more counts support this clonotype. This chain connects TRBV12-3 or TRBV12-4 to TRBJ1-1; D is ambiguous. The CDR3 spans 14 residues. V lost 3 bases and J lost 0, with 8 bases in between. CDR3 sequence (DNA): TGTGCCAGCAGTTTTCGGGCGGTGAACACTGAAGCTTTCTTT. Translating gives CASSFRAVNTEAFF.

The chain couples TRBV5-1 to TRBJ2-1; TRBD2 matches at 7 bases. The CDR3 contains 17 residues. Germline V lookup: CDR1 SGHRS, CDR2 YFSETQ. V was clipped by 0 bases and J by 0 bases; unmatched bases: 6. The DNA of the CDR3 is TGCGCCAGCAGCTTGGCCGGGGTAGCGGGCTCCTACAATGAGCAGTTCTTC. This gives the protein CASSLAGVAGSYNEQFF.

Concerning this clonotype itself: A much bigger clone sits one base away, suggesting this may be a read error. This rearrangement joins TRBV7-9 to TRBJ1-6; 8 bases align to TRBD1. The CDR3 is 16 amino acids. Germline values: CDR1 SEHNR, CDR2 FQNEAQ (reference sequence). The DNA for the CDR3 is TGTGCCACCAGCTTCCAGGGGGCGCCTAATAATTCACCCCTCCACTTT. Its protein product is CATSFQGAPNNSPLHF.